This paragraph reports one T cell receptor beta chain. As yet, its antigen is unknown. Blood sampling took place at baseline, cycle 4 day 1, and cycle 7 day 1. Data came from immunoSEQ multiplex PCR; TCRdb stores just in-frame clones and leaves some out. The repertoire holds some 68,000 clones, with 80% to 90% as singletons. This CDR3 has 16 amino acids. Per the germline V gene, CDR1 is LGHNA and CDR2 is YSLEER. The V end was cut by 2 bases, the J end by 6 bases, with 16 bases between. The data derive from a study of OX40 agonist ivuxolimab in advanced cancers. Study-wide results and limits: At 0.1 to 3.0 mg/kg, clonal expansion of CD4+ and CD8+ blood T cells had occurred by week 6. No antigen was identified for the clonally expanded peripheral T cells.

This receptor was taken from an adult with an advanced solid tumor such as melanoma, head and neck, liver or kidney cancer. The sequencing here drew on CD4+ or CD8+ T cells sorted from blood, taken in a trial of the OX40 agonist ivuxolimab. V is TRBV4-3 and J is TRBJ1-4; D possibly corresponds to TRBD1 (5 bases). The CDR3 DNA reads as TGCGCCAGCAGCCAATTTCCGGGAGGGGTAGATGAAAAACTGTTTTTT. As protein: CASSQFPGGVDEKLFF.